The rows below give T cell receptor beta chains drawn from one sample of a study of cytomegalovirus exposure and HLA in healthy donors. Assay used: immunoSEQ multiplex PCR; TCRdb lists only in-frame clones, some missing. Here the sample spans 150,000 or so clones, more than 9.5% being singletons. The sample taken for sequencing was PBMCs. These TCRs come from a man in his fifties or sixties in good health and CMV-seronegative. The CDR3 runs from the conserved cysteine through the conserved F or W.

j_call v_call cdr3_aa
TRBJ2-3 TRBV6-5 CASSTRTSSTDTQYF
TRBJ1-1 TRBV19 CASSTRGLTSTEAFF
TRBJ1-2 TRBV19 CASSVRGGYGYTF
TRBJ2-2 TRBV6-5 CASSYYKRRGRGELFF
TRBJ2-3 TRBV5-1 CASSLDSREADTQYF
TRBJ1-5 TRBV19 CASSIGNRAPEPQHF
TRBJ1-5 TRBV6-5 CASSYKGYSNQSQHF
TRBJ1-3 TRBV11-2 CASSSQGSRNTIYF
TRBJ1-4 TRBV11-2 CASSTGTGEGEKLFF
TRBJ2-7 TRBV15 CATSGGAALYEQYF
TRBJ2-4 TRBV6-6 CASSYRGGVDIQYF